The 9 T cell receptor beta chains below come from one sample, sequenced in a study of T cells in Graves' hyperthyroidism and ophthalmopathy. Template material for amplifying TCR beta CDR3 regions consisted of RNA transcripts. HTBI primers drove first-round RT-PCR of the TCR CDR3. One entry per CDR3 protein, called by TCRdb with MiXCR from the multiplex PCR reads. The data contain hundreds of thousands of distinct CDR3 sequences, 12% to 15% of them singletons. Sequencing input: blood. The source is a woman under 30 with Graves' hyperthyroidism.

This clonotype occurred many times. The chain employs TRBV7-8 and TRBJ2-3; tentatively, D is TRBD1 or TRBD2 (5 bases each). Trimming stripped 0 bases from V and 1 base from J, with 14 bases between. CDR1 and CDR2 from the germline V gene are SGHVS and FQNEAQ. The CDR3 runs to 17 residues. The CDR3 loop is CASSLARWDLGTDTQYF. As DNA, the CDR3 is TGTGCCAGCAGCTTAGCGCGGTGGGACCTGGGCACAGATACGCAGTATTTT.

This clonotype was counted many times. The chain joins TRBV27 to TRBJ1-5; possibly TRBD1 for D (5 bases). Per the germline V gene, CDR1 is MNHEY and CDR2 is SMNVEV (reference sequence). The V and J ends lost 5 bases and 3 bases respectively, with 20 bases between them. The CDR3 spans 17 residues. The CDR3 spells CASSPWGEGGNNQPQHF. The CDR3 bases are TGTGCCAGCAGTCCGTGGGGGGAGGGCGGGAACAATCAGCCCCAGCATTTT.

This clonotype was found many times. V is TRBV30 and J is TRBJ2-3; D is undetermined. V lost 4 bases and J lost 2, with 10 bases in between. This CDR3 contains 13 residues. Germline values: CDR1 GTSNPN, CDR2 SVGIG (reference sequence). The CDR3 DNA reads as TGTGCCTGGATCGGCGGATTCACAGATACGCAGTATTTT. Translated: CAWIGGFTDTQYF.

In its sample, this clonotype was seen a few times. CDR3 amino acids: CASSRPGQGTYEQYF. CDR3 coding DNA: TGTGCCAGCAGCCGACCGGGACAGGGGACCTACGAGCAGTACTTC. This chain joins TRBV7-9 and TRBJ2-7; 10 bases agree with TRBD1. Germline CDR1 SEHNR, CDR2 FQNEAQ (reference sequence). Trimming took 5 bases from V and 2 from J; bases not matched to a gene: 6. The CDR3 is 15 residues long.

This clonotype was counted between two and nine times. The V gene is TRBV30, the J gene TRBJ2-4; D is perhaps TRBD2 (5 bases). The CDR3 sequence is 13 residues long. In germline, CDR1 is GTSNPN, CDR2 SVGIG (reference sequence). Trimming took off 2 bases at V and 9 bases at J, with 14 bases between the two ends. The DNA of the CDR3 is TGTGCCTGGAGTTTCCCAAGTGCGGGCATTCAGTACTTC. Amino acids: CAWSFPSAGIQYF.

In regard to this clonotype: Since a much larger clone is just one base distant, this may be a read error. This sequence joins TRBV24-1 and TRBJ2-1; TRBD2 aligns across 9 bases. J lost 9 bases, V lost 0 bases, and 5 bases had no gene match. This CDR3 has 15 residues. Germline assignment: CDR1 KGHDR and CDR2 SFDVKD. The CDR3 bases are TGTGCCACCAGTGATTTGCGTAGCGGGAGTACTGAGCAGTTCTTC. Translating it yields CATSDLRSGSTEQFF.

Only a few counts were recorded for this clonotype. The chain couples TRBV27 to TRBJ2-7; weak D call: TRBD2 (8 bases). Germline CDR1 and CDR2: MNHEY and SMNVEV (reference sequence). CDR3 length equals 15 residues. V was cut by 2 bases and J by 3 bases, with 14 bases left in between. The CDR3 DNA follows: TGTGCCAGCAGTTTAACGGGGGGGACAGACTACGAGCAGTACTTC. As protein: CASSLTGGTDYEQYF.

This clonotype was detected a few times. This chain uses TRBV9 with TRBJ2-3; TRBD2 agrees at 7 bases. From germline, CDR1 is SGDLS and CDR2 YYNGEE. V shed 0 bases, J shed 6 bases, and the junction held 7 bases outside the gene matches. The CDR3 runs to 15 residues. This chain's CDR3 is CASSVVGGQGDTQYF. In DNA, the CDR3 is TGTGCCAGCAGCGTAGTGGGAGGGCAAGGGGATACGCAGTATTTT.

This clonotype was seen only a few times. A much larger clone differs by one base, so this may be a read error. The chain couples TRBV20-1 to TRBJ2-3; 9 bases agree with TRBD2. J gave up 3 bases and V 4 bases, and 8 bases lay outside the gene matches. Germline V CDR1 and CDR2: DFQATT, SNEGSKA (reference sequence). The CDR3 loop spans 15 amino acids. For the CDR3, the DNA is TGCAGTGCTACAATTAGCGGGAGAAGGACAGATACGCAGTATTTT. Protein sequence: CSATISGRRTDTQYF.